This T cell receptor (beta chain) derives from a study of blood T cell repertoires in COVID-19 (dated by TCRdb to the early 2020s). About the study as a whole: Samples from collaborators originated in the United States, Italy and Spain and spanned both the acute and convalescent phases of COVID-19. The prospective study material was composed of cDNA or gDNA derived from T cells, B-cell-depleted T cells, or PBMCs. Deeply sampled blood TCRbeta repertoires from subjects exposed to, actively infected with, or recovered from COVID-19 were included in the dataset. The repertoires were made available in a free public database intended to serve as a resource for research on the immune response to SARS-CoV-2. The samples were drawn from the first 160 participants of the ongoing ImmuneRACE study and from under 1,500 subjects provided by 6 global collaborators. The sample metadata nearly always contained a de-identified subject ID, COVID-19 status, age in years and sex. Where available, HLA class I and class II types were taken from metadata supplied by the sample provider and were not determined by assay-based typing.

Taken from cysteine to phenylalanine, the CDR3 has 16 residues. Only the CDR3 part of the read is kept: 48 bases, read in frame from the first base. The germline V gene encodes CDR1 PRHDT and CDR2 FYEKMQ (reference sequence). Trimming leaves V shorter by 1 base and J shorter by 6 bases, with the junction holding 6 bases beyond the gene matches. In the prospective study, participants were roughly 18 to 100 years old, resided in 24 geographic areas of the United States, and were enrolled through a virtual design. In the prospective study, cohorts were assigned on the basis of participant-reported clinical history obtained from a screening survey and a study questionnaire. Each participant in the prospective study had whole blood, serum and a nasopharyngeal or oropharyngeal swab collected by mobile phlebotomists. Prospective study participants could optionally give additional blood draws and questionnaires over an approximately two-month period. Prospective study blood samples were shipped either frozen or at room temperature before DNA extraction.

A remark on this clone: Its specific antigen is unknown. Nothing much larger sits one base from this clone, and base qualities are not available.

TCRbeta CDR3 regions were amplified from genomic DNA by means of the immunoSEQ Assay, a bias-controlled multiplex PCR. The published analysis was carried out like this. Nucleated cell counts per sample were estimated from amplification of reference gene primers within the assay. Sequence reads were collapsed and filtered to measure the absolute abundance of every unique TCRbeta CDR3 rearrangement. For each sample, productive Simpson clonality was calculated by taking the square root of Simpson's diversity index across productive rearrangements. The table comes from immuneACCESS by way of TCRdb, which keeps in-frame sequences with V and J called. Part of the clones is missing from these tables; in studies checked, under half for an unresolved V gene and the rest for unknown reasons. The V and J calls and clone size are taken from that table; D and trimming were inferred from the DNA. The sample table lists over 350,000 clones, 85% to 90% of them with a count of one. Clones ranked in the top ten supply approximately 1% of the sample.

Study-wide conclusions, independent of this receptor: The amount of clinical and demographic metadata varied by source and participant and was provided uncurated.

The sequence derives from a woman aged 30 to 39 with acute COVID-19. This chain joins TRBV13 to TRBJ2-3; 11 bases in between match TRBD2. Sequenced: PBMCs or T cells enriched from blood (not recorded which). At the DNA level, the sequence is TGTGCCAGCAGCTTAGAGGCTAGCGGGGGGAAGGATACGCAGTATTTT. The encoded protein is CASSLEASGGKDTQYF.